This is a list of T cell receptor beta chains from one sample in a study of prognosis after radiotherapy for stage I lung cancer. TCRdb re-called the multiplex PCR reads with MiXCR, one entry per CDR3 protein. The table has fewer than 40,000 distinct CDR3 sequences, 40% to 60% seen once. The starting material was PBMCs, obtained before or after stereotactic body radiation therapy (not recorded which). The receptors originated from a donor at least 50 years old with non-small cell lung cancer. CDR3s include the opening cysteine and the closing phenylalanine or tryptophan. Size tells how often a clone was seen (once, few, many) or the class of an expanded clone, and some rows leave it out.

size	J	V	CDR3
.	TRBJ1-1	TRBV28	CASSLGVPGEAFF
many	TRBJ1-1	TRBV7-8	CASSPRRYTEAFF
many	TRBJ2-1	TRBV18	CASSPPGLAGYNEQFF
.	TRBJ1-4	TRBV12-3/TRBV12-4	CASSLSRGAHEKLFF
few	TRBJ1-1	TRBV16	CASSQRRPGADEAFF
.	TRBJ1-2	TRBV27	CAISLSWGGLRTTGYTF
.	TRBJ1-2	TRBV5-1	CASSFSGMDVYTF
.	TRBJ1-2	TRBV7-2	CASSTGRKHGYTF
.	TRBJ1-2	TRBV7-2	CASSPGPVSNYGYTF
.	TRBJ1-5	TRBV7-8	CASSPDSAYQGNQPQHF
.	TRBJ2-6	TRBV7-2	CASSTGGAWGANVMTF
once	TRBJ2-3	TRBV12-3/TRBV12-4	CASGFTFLGPPTQYF
many	TRBJ2-3	TRBV20-1	CSALSGGSTDTQYF
.	TRBJ1-5	TRBV30	CAWEDGGQVNQPQHF
many	TRBJ1-5	TRBV19	CASSMRTPPDQPQHF
few	TRBJ2-5	TRBV7-8	CASSDSSGARETQYF
many	TRBJ2-7	TRBV20-1	CSARGGTYSYEQYF
many	TRBJ1-2	TRBV19	CASSIRTGSYGYTF
.	TRBJ2-3	TRBV5-1	CASSSEGRGNTDTQYF
.	TRBJ2-1	TRBV10-3	CAISEASGYEQFF
many	TRBJ1-2	TRBV30	CAFKPPTGFRGYTF
.	TRBJ2-7	TRBV6-2/TRBV6-3	CASSYGAGGFYEQYF
.	TRBJ2-1	TRBV10-3	CVISFVLGLKVEQFF
few	TRBJ1-3	TRBV6-1	CASGEGARGNTIYF
many	TRBJ1-5	TRBV19	CASREGRNRGRPQHF
many	TRBJ1-5	TRBV6-1	CASSDQGARVQPQHF
many	TRBJ2-7	TRBV18	CASSLKPAEQYF
medium-sized	TRBJ2-1	TRBV7-2	CASSYSSHNEQFF
many	TRBJ2-3	TRBV6-1	CATEIRTDTQYF
.	TRBJ2-7	TRBV2	CASIEVISYEQYF
many	TRBJ1-2	TRBV11-2	CASSFDRGDYGYTF
.	TRBJ2-1	TRBV20-1	CSASGTSGHNEQFF
.	TRBJ2-1	TRBV7-2	CASSLGLAGNNEQFF
many	TRBJ2-1	TRBV7-2	CASSFLPGYEQFF
.	TRBJ2-2	TRBV24-1	CATSGLQATVELFF
.	TRBJ1-2	TRBV19	CASSIQPNVVVGYTF
.	TRBJ2-6	TRBV7-9	CASSPRVAGSVANVLTF
.	TRBJ2-7	TRBV7-9	CASNSPVGVTNEQYF
many	TRBJ2-7	TRBV24-1	CATSDKRTQQYF
many	TRBJ1-2	TRBV20-1	CSARPGGGYGYTF
.	TRBJ2-7	TRBV3-1	CARSHLERGVYEQYF
.	TRBJ2-7	TRBV5-4	CASSPPHGEQYF
.	TRBJ1-2	TRBV6-2/TRBV6-3	CASSEWYRDGYTF
many	TRBJ2-7	TRBV20-1	CSASGEYEQYF
once	TRBJ1-1	TRBV7-3	CASRYGQAPEAFF
many	TRBJ2-7	TRBV14	CASSQGRTGIYEQYF
.	TRBJ2-2	TRBV7-8	CASIFSGRETGELFF
.	TRBJ2-1	TRBV20-1	CSARLDRVDYNEQFF
many	TRBJ2-5	TRBV3-1	CASSENQETQYF
many	TRBJ2-7	TRBV7-8	CATSLGLANEQYF
.	TRBJ2-1	TRBV7-3	CASSPPAAPREQFF
many	TRBJ1-3	TRBV7-3	CASSLSRDPGNTIYF
.	TRBJ2-3	TRBV7-8	CASSLALAVGTYTQYF